These 12 T cell receptor beta chains came from one sample sequenced in a study of T cell repertoires in cytomegalovirus infection (dated 2019 in TCRdb). TCRdb records Illumina HiSeq 1500 as the sequencer. TCRdb took the public reads, trimmed them with fastp at Q25, ran MiXCR for clone calling and kept in-frame beta chains. Records with the same CDR3 protein are collapsed into one entry carrying the most frequent genes and DNA. Within this sample are around 190,000 distinct CDR3 sequences, with approximately 15% of them counted one time only. The ten largest clones take up approximately 30% of the sample. The sequenced sample was PBMCs. These receptors originate from a human donor in good health (CMV status not recorded). Some clones in this sample may be carry-over from other donors' samples.

In regard to this clonotype: This may arise from a read error, as a much more abundant clone is one base away. The conserved closing phenylalanine or tryptophan is absent in this CDR3, likely reflecting a read error. CDR3 nucleotide sequence: TGTGCCAGCAGCTTAGGGACAGGGCTTGGAAACACCATATATTCT. Amino acid sequence: CASSLGTGLGNTIYS. This rearrangement joins TRBV7-6 to TRBJ1-3, with 8 bases lining up with TRBD1. Germline V gene lookup returns CDR1 SGHVS and CDR2 FNYEAQ. With V trimmed by 1 base and J by 3 bases, 2 bases remained unmatched. This CDR3 has 15 amino acids.

CDR3 DNA sequence: TGTGCCAGCAGCTTGTTCCGGGGGGGCAATCAGCCCCAGCATTTT. Amino acid sequence: CASSLFRGGNQPQHF. The chain is built from TRBV5-6 and TRBJ1-5, with D maybe TRBD1 (5 bases). Germline lookup yields CDR1 SGHDT and CDR2 YYEEEE. Trimming pared 1 base from V and 2 bases from J, leaving 10 bases between. CDR3 length: 15 residues.

This clonotype was detected only a few times. This sequence joins TRBV7-3 and TRBJ2-3; TRBD2 matches 14 bases. This CDR3 is 18 amino acids long. Unmatched junction bases numbered 8, after V lost 5 bases and J lost 1 base. Germline V CDR1 and CDR2: SGHTA, FQGTGA. The DNA of the CDR3 is TGTGCCAGCAGCCCTTCGACTAGCGGGGGGGCCGGCACAGATACGCAGTATTTT. It yields the protein CASSPSTSGGAGTDTQYF.

The rearrangement uses TRBV12-3 or TRBV12-4 and TRBJ2-1; the D gene is possibly TRBD2 (5 bases). Trimming removed 8 bases from V and 7 bases from J, with 12 bases in between. The CDR3 sequence is 12 residues long. The CDR3 sequence is CASYRDRNEQFF. The CDR3 region has the DNA TGTGCCAGCTATCGGGATAGAAATGAGCAGTTCTTC.

This clonotype was seen many times. This chain connects TRBV2 to TRBJ2-1; D unclear. This CDR3 spans 14 amino acids. Trimming stripped 1 base from V and 3 bases from J, with 7 bases between. Germline V gives CDR1 SNHLY, CDR2 FYNNEI. Here the CDR3 DNA reads TGTGCCAGCAGTGAAGAGCTAGACTACAATGAGCAGTTCTTC. Protein product: CASSEELDYNEQFF.

Ten or more counts support this clonotype. The gene calls are TRBV5-1 and TRBJ1-1; possibly TRBD1 for D (5 bases). The CDR3 has 14 amino acids. Germline lookup yields CDR1 SGHRS and CDR2 YFSETQ. With 2 bases removed from V and 1 base from J, the gap between germline ends came to 9 bases. The CDR3 protein is CASSLRQQNTEAFF. The CDR3 DNA follows: TGCGCCAGCAGCTTAAGACAGCAGAACACTGAAGCTTTCTTT.

In its sample, this clonotype was seen a few times. V gene TRBV4-2 combines with J gene TRBJ2-6; D uncertain. Germline V lookup: CDR1 LGHNA, CDR2 YNFKEQ. CDR3 size: 16 residues. V shed 4 bases and J shed 0 bases, with 10 bases lying between them. The CDR3 nucleotides are TGTGCCAGCAGCCCCACGGATGGCTCTGGGGCCAACGTCCTGACTTTC. Translated: CASSPTDGSGANVLTF.

The chain joins TRBV19 to TRBJ1-5; no clear D. CDR1 and CDR2 from the germline V gene are LNHDA and SQIVND (reference sequence). The germline V and J ends were trimmed by 5 bases and 6 bases, with 17 bases remaining between them. This CDR3 is 15 amino acids long. The CDR3 reads CASSVAQSVTQPQHF. CDR3 DNA sequence: TGTGCCAGTAGTGTAGCACAATCAGTAACTCAGCCCCAGCATTTT.

This clonotype was recorded many times. The rearrangement links TRBV7-2 to TRBJ2-1, with a possible D match to TRBD2 (6 bases). Looked up from germline, CDR1 is SGHTA and CDR2 is FQGNSA. The CDR3 covers 15 residues. The V end lost 5 bases, the J end lost 4 bases, and 15 bases lay between the germline ends. The CDR3 bases are TGTGCCAGCAGCCCCTCTGTGGGGGGTTACAATGAGCAGTTCTTC. This sequence encodes CASSPSVGGYNEQFF.

This clonotype was seen only a few times. The rearrangement joins TRBV29-1 to TRBJ1-1, with D perhaps TRBD1 (5 bases). This CDR3 contains 12 residues. Germline V gene lookup returns CDR1 SQVTM and CDR2 ANQGSEA. Trimming stripped 7 bases from V and 1 base from J, with 10 bases between. Here the CDR3 DNA reads TGCAGCGCCCGACAGACGAACACTGAAGCTTTCTTT. Encoded protein: CSARQTNTEAFF. Full variable domain (outside the CDR3, taken from reference TRBV29-1 and TRBJ1-1): SAVISQKPSRDICQRGTSLTIQCQVDSQVTMMFWYRQQPGQSLTLIATANQGSEATYESGFVIDKFPISRPNLTFSTLTVSNMSPEDSSIYLCSARQTNTEAFFGQGTRLTVV.

Concerning this clonotype itself: A much larger clone is a single base away; this may be a read error. The CDR3 nucleotides are TGTGCCAGCAGTTACCCGGCCGTCGAGGGAACGCAAGAGACCCAGTACTTC. Its protein is CASSYPAVEGTQETQYF. The V call is TRBV6-6, the J call TRBJ2-5, with a possible D match to TRBD2 (5 bases). The CDR3 is made up of 17 amino acids. V lost 2 bases, J lost 2 bases, and 18 bases lay in between. The germline gives CDR1 MNHNY, CDR2 SVGAGI (reference sequence).

This clonotype was picked up a small number of times. This chain joins TRBV4-2 and TRBJ2-1; D gene unclear. This CDR3 is 15 amino acids long. V lost 6 bases and J lost 0, with 12 bases in between. Germline CDR1 LGHNA, CDR2 YNFKEQ. CDR3 residues: CASRVTRSSYNEQFF. CDR3 coding DNA: TGTGCCAGCAGGGTGACAAGGAGCTCCTACAATGAGCAGTTCTTC.